A selection of T cell receptor beta chains follows, all from one sample in a study of shared clonotypes between healthy human individuals. Profiling relied on immunoSEQ multiplex PCR, and the TCRdb table lists in-frame clones only, not all of them. Of millions of clones listed, about 92% were seen once; the top ten hold approximately 0.4%. Sequenced: naive CD4+ T cells from PBMCs. The receptors here all came from a young man in good health. Some clones in this sample may be carry-over from other donors' samples. Both conserved end residues are part of each CDR3. Fields, in order: D gene, J gene, V gene, clone size, CDR3 DNA, CDR3 protein. A D gene is named only where the DNA matches it firmly. Only some rows state a clone size, as once, few, many or a class for expanded clones.

d_gene: NA
j_gene: TRBJ1-2
v_gene: TRBV7-7
abundance: NA
CDR3nt: TGTGCCAGCAGCTTAGTTAAGGGACGAGGCTACACCTTC
CDR3aa: CASSLVKGRGYTF

d_gene: NA
j_gene: TRBJ2-7
v_gene: TRBV6-5
abundance: NA
CDR3nt: TGTGCCAGCAGCTCTTTAGGGGGAGCCTACGAGCAGTACTTC
CDR3aa: CASSSLGGAYEQYF

d_gene: TRBD2
j_gene: TRBJ2-7
v_gene: TRBV6-4
abundance: NA
CDR3nt: TGTGCCAGCAGTGACTCGTGGGGACTAGCGGACCTCTACGAGCAGTACTTC
CDR3aa: CASSDSWGLADLYEQYF

d_gene: NA
j_gene: TRBJ1-4
v_gene: TRBV5-1
abundance: NA
CDR3nt: TGCGCCAGCAGCTTGGCCGCCAGTCCTAATGAAAAACTGTTTTTT
CDR3aa: CASSLAASPNEKLFF

d_gene: NA
j_gene: TRBJ1-3
v_gene: TRBV5-4
abundance: NA
CDR3nt: TGTGCCAGCAGCCCGGCAGGGAGAGACACCATATATTTT
CDR3aa: CASSPAGRDTIYF

d_gene: TRBD1
j_gene: TRBJ2-2
v_gene: TRBV6-5
abundance: NA
CDR3nt: TGTGCCAGCAGCTGGGACAGCCTAAACACCGGGGAGCTGTTTTTT
CDR3aa: CASSWDSLNTGELFF

d_gene: TRBD1
j_gene: TRBJ1-5
v_gene: TRBV5-5
abundance: NA
CDR3nt: TGTGCCAGCAGCTTGCGGCAGGGGGCAGGGAGCGGTCAGCAGCCCCAGCATTTT
CDR3aa: CASSLRQGAGSGQQPQHF

d_gene: NA
j_gene: TRBJ1-5
v_gene: TRBV30
abundance: NA
CDR3nt: TGTGCCTGGAGTGGTACCTTCAATCAGCCCCAGCATTTT
CDR3aa: CAWSGTFNQPQHF

d_gene: NA
j_gene: TRBJ1-5
v_gene: TRBV27
abundance: NA
CDR3nt: TGTGCCAGCAGCAGCCCTTCCTCGGGCAATCAGCCCCAGCATTTT
CDR3aa: CASSSPSSGNQPQHF

d_gene: TRBD1
j_gene: TRBJ2-7
v_gene: TRBV27
abundance: NA
CDR3nt: TGTGCCAGCAGGCGGGACAGGGGCCTCTACGAGCAGTACTTC
CDR3aa: CASRRDRGLYEQYF

d_gene: NA
j_gene: TRBJ1-2
v_gene: TRBV9
abundance: NA
CDR3nt: TGTGCCAGCAGCGTAGCTATAGGGTATGGCTACACCTTC
CDR3aa: CASSVAIGYGYTF

d_gene: NA
j_gene: TRBJ2-3
v_gene: TRBV5-8
abundance: NA
CDR3nt: TGTGCCAGCAGCTTGGCCAGGGTGCCCACAGATACGCAGTATTTT
CDR3aa: CASSLARVPTDTQYF

d_gene: NA
j_gene: TRBJ1-5
v_gene: TRBV18
abundance: NA
CDR3nt: TGTGCCAGCTCACCAAGGCAGGCCGACTATAGCAATCAGCCCCAGCATTTT
CDR3aa: CASSPRQADYSNQPQHF

d_gene: NA
j_gene: TRBJ1-2
v_gene: TRBV28
abundance: NA
CDR3nt: TGTGCCAGCAGTTTAGGGGGGGCGCAACGGTATGGCTACACCTTC
CDR3aa: CASSLGGAQRYGYTF

d_gene: NA
j_gene: TRBJ2-1
v_gene: TRBV30
abundance: NA
CDR3nt: TGTGCCTGGATGGGCCCCGATGAGCAGTTCTTC
CDR3aa: CAWMGPDEQFF

d_gene: NA
j_gene: TRBJ2-3
v_gene: TRBV28
abundance: once
CDR3nt: TGTGCCAGCAGTTTACAGGGGAGGGTGACAGATACGCAGTATTTT
CDR3aa: CASSLQGRVTDTQYF

d_gene: NA
j_gene: TRBJ2-7
v_gene: TRBV18
abundance: NA
CDR3nt: TGTGCCAGCTCAAATACAGGAACCTACGAGCAGTACTTC
CDR3aa: CASSNTGTYEQYF

d_gene: TRBD1
j_gene: TRBJ1-5
v_gene: TRBV29-1
abundance: NA
CDR3nt: TGCAGCGTTGTGATGGCAGGGGGTCTCAATCAGCCCCAGCATTTT
CDR3aa: CSVVMAGGLNQPQHF

d_gene: NA
j_gene: TRBJ2-3
v_gene: TRBV5-1
abundance: once
CDR3nt: TGCGCCAGCAGCTCCGTATTATCTAGCACAGATACGCAGTATTTT
CDR3aa: CASSSVLSSTDTQYF

d_gene: TRBD1
j_gene: TRBJ2-1
v_gene: TRBV7-9
abundance: NA
CDR3nt: TGTGCCAGCAGCTTACGCCTAGCAGGGGGCTGGTCCTACAATGAGCAGTTCTTC
CDR3aa: CASSLRLAGGWSYNEQFF

d_gene: NA
j_gene: TRBJ2-7
v_gene: TRBV6-1
abundance: NA
CDR3nt: TGTGCCAGCACCCAAGGGGACTGGAACACCTACGAGCAGTACTTC
CDR3aa: CASTQGDWNTYEQYF

d_gene: TRBD2
j_gene: TRBJ2-3
v_gene: TRBV28
abundance: NA
CDR3nt: TGTGCCAGCAGGGAAGGTTCCGTAGCGGGAGCGCGCACAGATACGCAGTATTTT
CDR3aa: CASREGSVAGARTDTQYF

d_gene: NA
j_gene: TRBJ2-3
v_gene: TRBV27
abundance: NA
CDR3nt: TGTGCCAGCAGTTTACGCTCGGGTTTCACAGATACGCAGTATTTT
CDR3aa: CASSLRSGFTDTQYF

d_gene: TRBD1
j_gene: TRBJ1-1
v_gene: TRBV6-1
abundance: NA
CDR3nt: TGTGCCGTACGGAACTACAGGGGGCTGCCAGTAGCTTTCTTT
CDR3aa: CAVRNYRGLPVAFF

d_gene: NA
j_gene: TRBJ2-5
v_gene: TRBV29-1
abundance: NA
CDR3nt: TGCAGCGCCCCCATGGGGTCCGGAGAGACCCAGTACTTC
CDR3aa: CSAPMGSGETQYF

d_gene: TRBD1
j_gene: TRBJ2-7
v_gene: TRBV6-1
abundance: NA
CDR3nt: TGTGCCAGCGACAGGGGGCTCCACGAGCAGTACTTC
CDR3aa: CASDRGLHEQYF

d_gene: TRBD1
j_gene: TRBJ1-5
v_gene: TRBV5-1
abundance: NA
CDR3nt: TGCGCCAGCAGCCTGACAGGGGTGGGCAATCAGCCCCAGCATTTT
CDR3aa: CASSLTGVGNQPQHF

d_gene: NA
j_gene: TRBJ1-1
v_gene: TRBV5-1
abundance: NA
CDR3nt: TGCGCCAGCAGCTTCCAACAGGGATTAGGCACTGAAGCTTTCTTT
CDR3aa: CASSFQQGLGTEAFF

d_gene: NA
j_gene: TRBJ2-5
v_gene: TRBV18
abundance: NA
CDR3nt: TGTGCCAGCTCACCACCGGAGCGACAAATGGAGACCCAGTACTTC
CDR3aa: CASSPPERQMETQYF

d_gene: NA
j_gene: TRBJ1-2
v_gene: TRBV15
abundance: NA
CDR3nt: TGTGCCACCAGCACCGCAGGGGCGCGGAACTATGGCTACACCTTC
CDR3aa: CATSTAGARNYGYTF

d_gene: TRBD2
j_gene: TRBJ2-2
v_gene: TRBV5-1
abundance: NA
CDR3nt: TGCGCCAGCAGGCCGCGTAGCGGGGCGAACACCGGGGAGCTGTTTTTT
CDR3aa: CASRPRSGANTGELFF

d_gene: NA
j_gene: TRBJ1-3
v_gene: TRBV15
abundance: NA
CDR3nt: TGTGCCACCAGCAGAGCGGGGGGCAGGGGTACTTTTGGAAACACCATATATTTT
CDR3aa: CATSRAGGRGTFGNTIYF

d_gene: TRBD2
j_gene: TRBJ2-2
v_gene: TRBV7-9
abundance: NA
CDR3nt: TGTGCCAGCAGCCCGGGACTAAACCTGAACACCGGGGAGCTGTTTTTT
CDR3aa: CASSPGLNLNTGELFF

d_gene: NA
j_gene: TRBJ1-1
v_gene: TRBV30
abundance: few
CDR3nt: TGTGCCTGGTCTGTGCCAGGGATGATGAACACTGAAGCTTTCTTT
CDR3aa: CAWSVPGMMNTEAFF

d_gene: NA
j_gene: TRBJ2-3
v_gene: TRBV11-2
abundance: NA
CDR3nt: TGTGCCAGCAGCCCCAATGCAGGCACAGATACGCAGTATTTT
CDR3aa: CASSPNAGTDTQYF

d_gene: NA
j_gene: TRBJ2-2
v_gene: TRBV18
abundance: NA
CDR3nt: TGTGCCAGCTCCCCAGGGGCTACTCCACGGCTGTTTTTT
CDR3aa: CASSPGATPRLFF

d_gene: NA
j_gene: TRBJ1-5
v_gene: TRBV2
abundance: once
CDR3nt: TGTGCCAGCAGTGGACAAGGTTATCAGCCCCAGCATTTT
CDR3aa: CASSGQGYQPQHF

d_gene: NA
j_gene: TRBJ1-5
v_gene: TRBV5-1
abundance: NA
CDR3nt: TGCGCCAGCAGCTTAGGGACCAGCAATCAGCCCCAGCATTTT
CDR3aa: CASSLGTSNQPQHF

d_gene: TRBD1
j_gene: TRBJ1-1
v_gene: TRBV19
abundance: few
CDR3nt: TGTGCCAGTAGTATAGCAGGGGGCACTGAAGCTTTCTTT
CDR3aa: CASSIAGGTEAFF

d_gene: NA
j_gene: TRBJ2-1
v_gene: TRBV30
abundance: once
CDR3nt: TGTGCCTGGAAGGAAGTGAAGGGAGACTACCAGTACAATGAGCAGTTCTTC
CDR3aa: CAWKEVKGDYQYNEQFF

d_gene: TRBD1
j_gene: TRBJ2-3
v_gene: TRBV30
abundance: NA
CDR3nt: TGTGCCTGGAGTGTACCAGGGGGTACGCAGTATTTT
CDR3aa: CAWSVPGGTQYF

d_gene: TRBD2
j_gene: TRBJ2-2
v_gene: TRBV7-8
abundance: NA
CDR3nt: TGTGCCAGCAGCTTAGGCCCCTGGACTAGCGGGAGGGCCTTCCCCCGCGGCGGGGAGCTGTTTTTT
CDR3aa: CASSLGPWTSGRAFPRGGELFF

d_gene: NA
j_gene: TRBJ1-2
v_gene: TRBV4-1
abundance: NA
CDR3nt: TGCGCCAGCAGCCGAGTACCATTCTATGGCTACACCTTC
CDR3aa: CASSRVPFYGYTF